This T cell receptor (beta chain) was documented in a study of graft-versus-host responses after intestinal transplantation. Study at large: After anti-thymocyte globulin induction, recipients took tacrolimus and steroids for about 3 years. General study results and limits: GvH clone levels peaked in circulation, and this peak was associated with early post-transplant HvG declines. Allografts of patients with graft-donor T cell macrochimerism showed high graft-versus-host to host-versus-graft clone ratios.

The germline CDR1 and CDR2 sequences are SGHRS and YFSETQ. This CDR3 is 17 amino acids long. Trimming took 0 bases from V and 4 from J, leaving 20 bases between them. With regard to this clone: The antigen is not known.

The repertoire was sequenced with immunoSEQ multiplex PCR; TCRdb's copy has only in-frame clones and lacks some. Among almost 85,000 clones, 91% were seen once, and the ten largest hold 0.09% to 0.1%. The clonotype originates from a human donor who received an intestinal transplant. Sequenced material: unstimulated CD4+ T cells sorted from spleen or lymph node cells, taken before intestinal transplant. The gene calls are TRBV5-1 and TRBJ2-7, with a possible D match to TRBD2 (6 bases). In DNA form, the CDR3 reads TGCGCCAGCAGCTTGGTCTTCGGGCAGGGAAGCGGGTACGAGCAGTACTTC. It yields the protein CASSLVFGQGSGYEQYF.